Listed below are T cell receptor beta chains from one sample, sequenced in a study of CD8 T cells in Susac syndrome. A single record per CDR3 protein comes from TCRdb applying MiXCR to the immunoSEQ multiplex PCR reads. This sample carries about 110,000 distinct CDR3 sequences, less than 97% of them seen once, and the ten largest clones take about 0.1%. Material: CD4+ T cells from PBMCs. Source of these receptors: a human donor in good health. Both conserved end residues are part of each CDR3. D genes are given only for firm matches. Rows give clone size only sometimes, using once, few, many, or a class for an expanded clone.

CDR3aa: CASSDQGVYGYTF
CDR3nt: TGCGCCAGCAGTGACCAGGGTGTCTATGGCTACACCTTC
abundance: -
j_gene: TRBJ1-2
v_gene: TRBV10-2
d_gene: -

CDR3aa: CASSPSGADTQYF
CDR3nt: TGTGCCAGCAGCCCGTCGGGGGCAGATACGCAGTATTTT
abundance: -
j_gene: TRBJ2-3
v_gene: TRBV3-1
d_gene: -

CDR3aa: CSASPGNQPQHF
CDR3nt: TGCAGTGCTAGCCCGGGAAATCAGCCCCAGCATTTT
abundance: once
j_gene: TRBJ1-5
v_gene: TRBV20-1
d_gene: -

CDR3aa: CASMLGTTYEQYF
CDR3nt: TGTGCCAGCATGCTGGGAACAACCTACGAGCAGTACTTC
abundance: once
j_gene: TRBJ2-7
v_gene: TRBV6-6
d_gene: -

CDR3aa: CSARRQGVDNEQFF
CDR3nt: TGCAGTGCTAGACGACAGGGAGTCGACAATGAGCAGTTCTTC
abundance: -
j_gene: TRBJ2-1
v_gene: TRBV20-1
d_gene: TRBD1

CDR3aa: CASSDSRRGLTEAFF
CDR3nt: TGTGCCAGCAGCGACTCACGGAGGGGCCTCACTGAAGCTTTCTTT
abundance: -
j_gene: TRBJ1-1
v_gene: TRBV13
d_gene: -

CDR3aa: CASTGTSGAPYEQYF
CDR3nt: TGTGCCAGCACCGGGACTAGCGGGGCCCCCTACGAGCAGTACTTC
abundance: -
j_gene: TRBJ2-7
v_gene: TRBV7-2
d_gene: TRBD2

CDR3aa: CASTRTGGGNIQYF
CDR3nt: TGTGCCAGTACCCGGACCGGGGGCGGAAACATTCAGTACTTC
abundance: -
j_gene: TRBJ2-4
v_gene: TRBV19
d_gene: -

CDR3aa: CSAYRDILNTEAFF
CDR3nt: TGCAGCGCCTACCGGGACATCCTGAACACTGAAGCTTTCTTT
abundance: -
j_gene: TRBJ1-1
v_gene: TRBV29-1
d_gene: -

CDR3aa: CASSPGTGRGVDTQYF
CDR3nt: TGTGCCAGCAGCCCCGGGACAGGGAGGGGAGTAGATACGCAGTATTTT
abundance: -
j_gene: TRBJ2-3
v_gene: TRBV5-6
d_gene: TRBD1

CDR3aa: CASRPRTGVGNIQYF
CDR3nt: TGTGCCAGCAGGCCCCGGACAGGGGTTGGGAACATTCAGTACTTC
abundance: -
j_gene: TRBJ2-4
v_gene: TRBV28
d_gene: TRBD1

CDR3aa: CASSLRQGGDSIYEQYF
CDR3nt: TGTGCCAGCAGTTTACGGCAGGGGGGCGACTCCATTTACGAGCAGTACTTC
abundance: -
j_gene: TRBJ2-7
v_gene: TRBV28
d_gene: -

CDR3aa: CASSYSNRYSGEQYF
CDR3nt: TGTGCCAGCAGTTACTCTAACAGGTATTCGGGCGAGCAGTACTTC
abundance: -
j_gene: TRBJ2-7
v_gene: TRBV6-5
d_gene: -

CDR3aa: CSVGGQGGMNTEAFF
CDR3nt: TGCAGCGTTGGGGGACAGGGCGGGATGAACACTGAAGCTTTCTTT
abundance: -
j_gene: TRBJ1-1
v_gene: TRBV29-1
d_gene: TRBD1

CDR3aa: CATSRGGTQYF
CDR3nt: TGTGCCACCAGCAGAGGAGGTACGCAGTATTTT
abundance: -
j_gene: TRBJ2-3
v_gene: TRBV15
d_gene: -

CDR3aa: CSARWAADTQYF
CDR3nt: TGCAGTGCTAGATGGGCAGCAGATACGCAGTATTTT
abundance: -
j_gene: TRBJ2-3
v_gene: TRBV20-1
d_gene: -

CDR3aa: CSVQKGAGNTIYF
CDR3nt: TGCAGCGTCCAGAAGGGGGCTGGAAACACCATATATTTT
abundance: -
j_gene: TRBJ1-3
v_gene: TRBV29-1
d_gene: -

CDR3aa: CASSSPYGERGASYEQYF
CDR3nt: TGTGCCAGCAGTTCCCCCTATGGAGAGCGGGGGGCCTCCTACGAGCAGTACTTC
abundance: -
j_gene: TRBJ2-7
v_gene: TRBV6-2/TRBV6-3
d_gene: TRBD2

CDR3aa: CSAGVWVANTEAFF
CDR3nt: TGCAGCGCCGGTGTGTGGGTGGCGAACACTGAAGCTTTCTTT
abundance: -
j_gene: TRBJ1-1
v_gene: TRBV29-1
d_gene: -

CDR3aa: CASSITWAAANTGELFF
CDR3nt: TGTGCCAGTAGTATTACCTGGGCAGCAGCGAACACCGGGGAGCTGTTTTTT
abundance: -
j_gene: TRBJ2-2
v_gene: TRBV19
d_gene: -

CDR3aa: CASSQEPQNYGYTF
CDR3nt: TGTGCCAGCAGCCAAGAACCACAGAACTATGGCTACACCTTC
abundance: -
j_gene: TRBJ1-2
v_gene: TRBV3-1
d_gene: -

CDR3aa: CASSRLAGGGTQYF
CDR3nt: TGTGCCAGTAGCCGACTAGCGGGAGGCGGGACCCAGTACTTC
abundance: -
j_gene: TRBJ2-5
v_gene: TRBV19
d_gene: TRBD2

CDR3aa: CASSQGGMNTEAFF
CDR3nt: TGTGCCAGCAGCCAAGGGGGCATGAACACTGAAGCTTTCTTT
abundance: -
j_gene: TRBJ1-1
v_gene: TRBV7-8
d_gene: TRBD1

CDR3aa: CASRVREVGTQYF
CDR3nt: TGTGCCAGCCGGGTGCGGGAGGTGGGGACCCAGTACTTC
abundance: -
j_gene: TRBJ2-5
v_gene: TRBV12-3/TRBV12-4
d_gene: TRBD2

CDR3aa: CSAHNASGSSYEQYF
CDR3nt: TGCAGTGCCCACAACGCCAGCGGGAGCTCCTACGAGCAGTACTTC
abundance: -
j_gene: TRBJ2-7
v_gene: TRBV20-1
d_gene: TRBD2

CDR3aa: CASSVTGDRVDYGYTF
CDR3nt: TGTGCCAGCAGCGTTACCGGGGACAGGGTTGACTATGGCTACACCTTC
abundance: -
j_gene: TRBJ1-2
v_gene: TRBV9
d_gene: TRBD1

CDR3aa: CASSLAGGDYEQYF
CDR3nt: TGTGCCAGCAGCCTAGCGGGCGGGGATTACGAGCAGTACTTC
abundance: -
j_gene: TRBJ2-7
v_gene: TRBV5-4
d_gene: TRBD2

CDR3aa: CASSPSRREGRETQYF
CDR3nt: TGTGCCAGCAGCCCCAGCCGGCGAGAGGGCCGAGAGACCCAGTACTTC
abundance: -
j_gene: TRBJ2-5
v_gene: TRBV7-2
d_gene: -

CDR3aa: CSTLRGPANTEAFF
CDR3nt: TGCAGTACCTTAAGAGGCCCTGCGAACACTGAAGCTTTCTTT
abundance: -
j_gene: TRBJ1-1
v_gene: TRBV20-1
d_gene: -